The rows below give T cell receptor beta chains drawn from one sample of a study of blood T cell repertoires in COVID-19. TCRdb's copy holds only in-frame clones and misses some; the assay was immunoSEQ multiplex PCR. The sample yields about 310,000 clones, roughly 84% seen once. Material: peripheral blood. These receptors were taken from a man aged 50 to 59 with active or convalescent COVID-19. Both conserved end residues are part of each CDR3. The order of the fields is CDR3 protein, CDR3 DNA, J gene, D gene, V gene, clone size. D genes are given only for firm matches. Only some rows state a clone size, as once, few, many or a class for expanded clones.

CASSLVEAMGAFF | TGTGCCAGCAGCTTAGTGGAGGCAATGGGCGCTTTCTTT | TRBJ1-1 | - | TRBV11-2 | many
CASSAQGARYFYNEQFF | TGCGCCAGCAGCGCTCAGGGGGCCCGATACTTCTACAATGAGCAGTTCTTC | TRBJ2-1 | TRBD1 | TRBV5-1 | -
CASTDRVYNEQFF | TGTGCCAGCACCGACAGGGTTTACAATGAGCAGTTCTTC | TRBJ2-1 | TRBD1 | TRBV7-9 | once
CASSFPRTGAHNEQFF | TGTGCCAGCAGTTTCCCCAGGACAGGGGCCCACAATGAGCAGTTCTTC | TRBJ2-1 | TRBD1 | TRBV28 | -
CASGNGNRGYTGELFF | TGCGCCAGCGGGAATGGAAACAGGGGCTACACCGGGGAGCTGTTTTTT | TRBJ2-2 | TRBD1 | TRBV4-1 | -
CASSLRPGWTGSYEQYF | TGTGCCAGCAGCCTCCGCCCTGGTTGGACAGGGAGCTACGAGCAGTACTTC | TRBJ2-7 | TRBD1 | TRBV7-8 | few
CSVLRGRAEQYF | TGCAGCGTTTTACGCGGGCGGGCAGAGCAGTACTTC | TRBJ2-7 | - | TRBV29-1 | -
CASRPGGPKGGYGYTF | TGTGCAAGTCGCCCAGGGGGGCCAAAAGGGGGCTATGGCTACACCTTC | TRBJ1-2 | - | TRBV12-2 | -
CASSPGTGDIAEAFF | TGTGCCAGCAGTCCCGGGACAGGGGATATAGCTGAAGCTTTCTTT | TRBJ1-1 | TRBD1 | TRBV6-2/TRBV6-3 | -
CASSASGTGSYNEQFF | TGTGCCAGCAGCGCCTCCGGGACAGGCTCCTACAATGAGCAGTTCTTC | TRBJ2-1 | TRBD1 | TRBV9 | -
CASSGGKGPYGYTF | TGCGCCAGCAGCGGGGGCAAGGGCCCCTATGGCTACACCTTC | TRBJ1-2 | - | TRBV5-1 | -
CASSPGGADTGELFF | TGTGCCAGCAGCCCCGGCGGCGCAGACACCGGGGAGCTGTTTTTT | TRBJ2-2 | - | TRBV9 | -
CASSTNTEAFF | TGTGCCAGCAGTACAAACACTGAAGCTTTCTTT | TRBJ1-1 | - | TRBV2 | -
CASSFPPGQHSYEQYF | TGTGCCAGCAGCTTCCCTCCGGGACAGCACTCCTACGAGCAGTACTTC | TRBJ2-7 | TRBD1 | TRBV7-2 | -
CASSLTLRDNEQFF | TGTGCCAGCAGCTTAACCCTGCGAGACAATGAGCAGTTCTTC | TRBJ2-1 | - | TRBV7-3 | -
CAGGGGDYGYTF | TGTGCCGGGGGGGGCGGTGACTATGGCTACACCTTC | TRBJ1-2 | - | TRBV28 | -
CSVGSRQDRETQYF | TGCAGCGTTGGTTCACGGCAGGATAGGGAGACCCAGTACTTC | TRBJ2-5 | - | TRBV29-1 | -
CASSSRSTRMNTEAFF | TGTGCCAGCAGTTCCCGGTCGACTCGGATGAACACTGAAGCTTTCTTT | TRBJ1-1 | - | TRBV28 | -
CASRRTGSETDTQYF | TGTGCCAGCCGTCGGACAGGGTCTGAAACAGATACGCAGTATTTT | TRBJ2-3 | TRBD1 | TRBV19 | -
CASSWAPSGNTIYF | TGTGCCAGTAGTTGGGCGCCCTCTGGAAACACCATATATTTT | TRBJ1-3 | - | TRBV19 | once
CASSQESGGVTEAFF | TGCGCCAGCAGCCAGGAGTCGGGGGGAGTGACTGAAGCTTTCTTT | TRBJ1-1 | - | TRBV5-1 | -
CASRDGRGSGTEAFF | TGTGCCAGCAGGGACGGACGTGGGTCGGGAACTGAAGCTTTCTTT | TRBJ1-1 | - | TRBV5-4 | few
CASSPGQGDNSNQPQHF | TGTGCCAGCTCACCCGGACAGGGGGATAATAGCAATCAGCCCCAGCATTTT | TRBJ1-5 | TRBD1 | TRBV18 | -
CATSDSGQGAANEKLFF | TGTGCCACCAGTGACTCGGGACAGGGGGCCGCTAATGAAAAACTGTTTTTT | TRBJ1-4 | TRBD1 | TRBV24-1 | -
CASSLKSSEQFF | TGTGCCAGCAGTTTAAAGAGTAGTGAGCAGTTCTTC | TRBJ2-1 | - | TRBV28 | -
CASSFSGGAAATEAFF | TGTGCCAGCAGCTTTTCGGGGGGCGCCGCCGCCACTGAAGCTTTCTTT | TRBJ1-1 | - | TRBV7-2 | -
CASSQLQGADGYTF | TGTGCCAGCAGCCAACTACAGGGGGCGGATGGCTACACCTTC | TRBJ1-2 | TRBD1 | TRBV3-1/TRBV3-2 | -
CASSSAGTANEKLFF | TGCGCCAGCAGCTCTGCCGGGACAGCTAATGAAAAACTGTTTTTT | TRBJ1-4 | TRBD1 | TRBV5-1 | -
CASSPRGGSSNEKLFF | TGTGCCAGCTCACCACGTGGAGGGAGTTCTAATGAAAAACTGTTTTTT | TRBJ1-4 | - | TRBV18 | -
CASSEPRGAFF | TGTGCCAGCAGTGAACCCAGAGGGGCTTTCTTT | TRBJ1-1 | - | TRBV2 | -
CASSFTGTSGGELFF | TGTGCCAGCAGCTTCACCGGGACTAGCGGCGGGGAGCTGTTTTTT | TRBJ2-2 | TRBD2 | TRBV11-3 | -
CATSLDRAGNTIYF | TGTGCCACCAGCTTAGACAGGGCTGGAAACACCATATATTTT | TRBJ1-3 | TRBD1 | TRBV15 | -
CASNSIPANEQFF | TGCGCCAGCAATTCTATCCCCGCGAATGAGCAGTTCTTC | TRBJ2-1 | - | TRBV5-1 | -
CASRPGLVNYGYTF | TGTGCCAGCAGGCCAGGGTTAGTTAACTATGGCTACACCTTC | TRBJ1-2 | - | TRBV7-2 | -
CASSFGTGAEAFF | TGTGCCAGCAGCTTCGGGACAGGGGCCGAAGCTTTCTTT | TRBJ1-1 | TRBD1 | TRBV7-2 | -
CASSLPIRTGGLTDTQYF | TGTGCCAGCAGCTTACCCATTAGGACAGGGGGATTAACAGATACGCAGTATTTT | TRBJ2-3 | TRBD1 | TRBV11-3 | once
CASSLQRAYNEQFF | TGCGCCAGCAGCCTCCAGCGGGCCTACAATGAGCAGTTCTTC | TRBJ2-1 | - | TRBV4-1 | -
CASAVTGRNTEAFF | TGTGCCAGTGCGGTAACAGGCAGGAACACTGAAGCTTTCTTT | TRBJ1-1 | - | TRBV11-2 | once
CASRDGQRSYEQYF | TGTGCCAGCAGAGATGGGCAGAGATCCTACGAGCAGTACTTC | TRBJ2-7 | - | TRBV7-9 | -
CAWSVLAGAYNEQFF | TGTGCCTGGAGTGTACTAGCGGGGGCCTACAATGAGCAGTTCTTC | TRBJ2-1 | TRBD2 | TRBV30 | -
CASSKQGAGEKLFF | TGTGCCAGCAGTAAACAGGGGGCGGGGGAAAAACTGTTTTTT | TRBJ1-4 | TRBD1 | TRBV27 | -